The 27 T cell receptor beta chains reported below all come from one sample, sequenced in a study of cytomegalovirus exposure and HLA in healthy donors. Primers: 60 Vbeta forward and 13 Jbeta reverse. The method was immunoSEQ multiplex PCR; TCRdb's version includes in-frame clones alone and lacks a portion of them. Of roughly 100,000 clones detected, over 70% appear once; the ten largest clones hold roughly 5.7%. The sample taken for sequencing was PBMCs. All receptors derive from a male donor in good health and CMV-seronegative.

J is TRBJ1-5 and V is TRBV5-6; no clear D gene. The CDR3 is 15 amino acids. The V end lost 4 bases, the J end lost 6 bases, and 17 bases lay between the germline ends. Germline CDR1 and CDR2: SGHDT and YYEEEE. As DNA, the CDR3 is TGTGCCAGCAGCACCGGCTGGGGAGGAGGTCAGCCCCAGCATTTT. Encoded protein: CASSTGWGGGQPQHF.

V gene TRBV18 combines with J gene TRBJ2-1; 10 bases are a match to TRBD2. The ends lost 4 bases at V and 2 bases at J; junction bases unmatched: 8. The CDR3 consists of 17 residues. CDR1 is KGHSH, CDR2 LQKENI, per germline. CDR3 DNA sequence: TGTGCCAGCTCACGTCTAGCGGGAGTTAGCCCCTACAATGAGCAGTTCTTC. This codes for CASSRLAGVSPYNEQFF.

There are a few counts of this clone. This chain joins TRBV6-5 and TRBJ1-5; D remains ambiguous. The CDR3 loop spans 13 amino acids. Germline loops: CDR1 MNHEY, CDR2 SVGAGI. V lost 0 bases and J lost 6, with 6 bases in between. The CDR3 spells CASSYSSFQPQHF. In DNA form, the CDR3 reads TGTGCCAGCAGTTACTCGTCCTTTCAGCCCCAGCATTTT.

This clone was observed a handful of times. This rearrangement joins TRBV27 to TRBJ2-7; the D gene is possibly TRBD2 (7 bases). The V end was cut by 7 bases, the J end by 1 base, with 14 bases between. Germline CDR1 is MNHEY and CDR2 is SMNVEV (reference sequence). The length of the CDR3 is 14 residues. This CDR3 reads CASTRGAHSYEQYF. In DNA, the CDR3 is TGTGCCAGCACCCGGGGGGCGCATTCCTACGAGCAGTACTTC.

The CDR3, as DNA: TGTGCCAGTAGTTTGGACAGGGATCAGCCCCAGCATTTT. It is translated as CASSLDRDQPQHF. This sequence joins TRBV19 and TRBJ1-5, with 8 bases lining up with TRBD1. J gave up 5 bases and V 5 bases, and 2 bases lay outside the gene matches. This CDR3 has 13 residues. The germline V gene encodes CDR1 LNHDA and CDR2 SQIVND (reference sequence). Supplemented by reference TRBV19 and TRBJ1-5, the full variable domain reads DGGITQSPKYLFRKEGQNVTLSCEQNLNHDAMYWYRQDPGQGLRLIYYSQIVNDFQKGDIAEGYSVSREKKESFPLTVTSAQKNPTAFYLCASSLDRDQPQHFGDGTRLSIL.

CDR3 region: CASSVGGSKNIQYF. The CDR3 region has the DNA TGTGCCAGCAGCGTGGGGGGGTCCAAAAACATTCAGTACTTC. The chain links TRBV9 to TRBJ2-4; 7 nucleotides match TRBD2. The CDR3 extends over 14 amino acids. Germline-derived CDR1 and CDR2 are SGDLS and YYNGEE. Losses at the gene ends were 2 bases for V and 2 bases for J; bases not matched to a gene: 1.

The rearrangement uses TRBV7-8 and TRBJ1-1; D is possibly TRBD1 (5 bases). Germline CDR1 reads SGHVS; CDR2 reads FQNEAQ. The CDR3 runs 14 residues. V lost 4 bases to trimming and J lost 7 bases, with 16 bases between them. CDR3 in amino acids: CASSYSGGWGEAFF. As DNA, the CDR3 is TGTGCCAGCAGCTACTCGGGGGGATGGGGTGAAGCTTTCTTT.

This sequence joins TRBV21-1 and TRBJ2-2; the DNA was not compared with TRBD1, the D call given in the table. TRBV21-1 is listed as a pseudogene. The CDR3 runs 17 residues. The DNA of the CDR3 is TGTGCCAGCAGCAAACGGAGTAACAGGGGCAGCACCGGGGAGCTGTTTTTT. Translated, it gives CASSKRSNRGSTGELFF.

The V call is TRBV28, the J call TRBJ2-5; 8 nucleotides agree with TRBD2. Per germline, CDR1 MDHEN and CDR2 SYDVKM. This CDR3 has 15 residues. The V segment lost 6 bases and the J segment 5 bases; nucleotides outside the gene matches: 11. CDR3 DNA: TGTGCCAGCAGACAACCCGGACTAGCAAGTGAGACCCAGTACTTC. Encoded protein: CASRQPGLASETQYF.

This chain links TRBV11-3 with TRBJ2-7; 7 nucleotides line up with TRBD2. This CDR3 spans 12 amino acids. Germline V gene data show CDR1 as SGHNT and CDR2 as YENEEA. With 5 bases clipped from V and 6 bases from J, the junction kept 4 bases outside the gene matches. The CDR3 sequence is CASSGRGGEQYF. The CDR3 region has the DNA TGTGCCAGCAGCGGCCGCGGGGGCGAGCAGTACTTC.

The chain employs TRBV6-5 and TRBJ1-2; 7 bases are shared with TRBD1. The V segment lost 5 bases and the J segment 3 bases; nucleotides outside the gene matches: 6. Germline V gene data show CDR1 as MNHEY and CDR2 as SVGAGI. The CDR3 has 14 amino acids. This CDR3 is CASSRQGRDYGYTF. CDR3 sequence (DNA): TGTGCCAGCAGTCGACAGGGTAGGGACTATGGCTACACCTTC.

On this clone: The junction departs from germline at one end; a sequencing error may be responsible. Here the CDR3 reads CSSSLTTQETQYF. CDR3 sequence (DNA): TGTTCCAGCAGCTTGACTACCCAAGAGACCCAGTACTTC. The chain has TRBV7-9 and TRBJ2-5; possibly TRBD2 for D (5 bases). In germline, CDR1 is SEHNR, CDR2 FQNEAQ (reference sequence). The CDR3 spans 13 residues.

The V call is TRBV27, the J call TRBJ2-5; 11 nucleotides match TRBD2. The J call may be faulty, since TRBJ2-7 better matches the DNA end. The length of the CDR3 is 15 residues. CDR1 MNHEY and CDR2 SMNVEV come from the germline V gene (reference sequence). The CDR3 protein is CASSWGLADTYEQYF. The DNA for the CDR3 is TGTGCCAGCAGCTGGGGACTAGCGGACACCTACGAGCAGTACTTC.

In its sample, this clone was seen once. The chain links TRBV30 to TRBJ2-2; D is uncertain. Trimming cost V 0 bases and J 2 bases, with 10 bases left between them. CDR3 length: 15 residues. In germline, CDR1 is GTSNPN, CDR2 SVGIG (reference sequence). The CDR3 spells CAWSVSRFNTGELFF. DNA for the CDR3: TGTGCCTGGAGTGTATCGAGATTTAACACCGGGGAGCTGTTTTTT. The full variable domain, in which reference TRBV30 and TRBJ2-2 provide the parts outside the CDR3, is SQTIHQWPATLVQPVGSPLSLECTVEGTSNPNLYWYRQAAGRGLQLLFYSVGIGQISSEVPQNLSASRPQDRQFILSSKKLLLSDSGFYLCAWSVSRFNTGELFFGEGSRLTVL.

The V gene is TRBV10-3, the J gene TRBJ1-1; D may be TRBD1 (6 bases). Germline values: CDR1 ENHRY, CDR2 SYGVKD. Trimming pared 8 bases from V and 10 bases from J, leaving 14 bases between. This CDR3 has 11 amino acids. CDR3 bases: TGTGCCATCGGGGGAGGGGGGCTAGCTTTCTTT. This sequence encodes CAIGGGGLAFF.

The chain is built from TRBV15 and TRBJ1-2; D not resolved. The CDR3 loop spans 15 amino acids. Germline CDR1 and CDR2: LNHNV and YYDKDF (reference sequence). V lost 0 bases, J lost 4 bases, and 12 bases lay in between. CDR3 sequence (DNA): TGTGCCACCAGCAGAGATTCACTTGCGGGCTATGGCTACACCTTC. Its protein product is CATSRDSLAGYGYTF.

J is TRBJ2-4 and V is TRBV6-5, with D possibly matching TRBD2 (5 bases). CDR1 and CDR2 from the germline V gene are MNHEY and SVGAGI. This CDR3 contains 16 residues. Between the trimmed V and J ends, which lost 6 bases and 6 bases, there was a span of 21 bases. The chain's CDR3 is CASSYPRGSGGNIQYF. CDR3 bases: TGTGCCAGCAGCTACCCTCGAGGGAGTGGAGGAAACATTCAGTACTTC.

The chain is built from TRBV7-2 and TRBJ2-7; 7 bases align to TRBD1. Trimming removed 5 bases from V and 0 bases from J; junction bases left unmatched: 7. CDR1 SGHTA and CDR2 FQGNSA come from the germline V gene. The CDR3 sequence is 15 residues long. CDR3: CASSPTGDTSYEQYF. CDR3 in DNA: TGTGCCAGCAGCCCCACAGGGGACACCTCCTACGAGCAGTACTTC. The variable domain in full, completed from reference TRBV7-2 and TRBJ2-7, reads GAGVSQSPSNKVTEKGKDVELRCDPISGHTALYWYRQSLGQGLEFLIYFQGNSAPDKSGLPSDRFSAERTGGSVSTLTIQRTQQEDSAVYLCASSPTGDTSYEQYFGPGTRLTVT.

To note about this clone: The same CDR3 arises from other DNA sequences in this sample as well. The chain joins TRBV9 to TRBJ1-2; a possible D gene is TRBD1 (6 bases). Germline lookup yields CDR1 SGDLS and CDR2 YYNGEE. V lost 0 bases, J lost 8 bases, and 14 bases lay in between. CDR3 length: 14 residues. In DNA, the CDR3 is TGTGCCAGCAGCGTAGGAGGGGGAGTGAAGGGCTACACCTTC. Its translation: CASSVGGGVKGYTF. The variable domain in full, completed from reference TRBV9 and TRBJ1-2, reads DSGVTQTPKHLITATGQRVTLRCSPRSGDLSVYWYQQSLDQGLQFLIQYYNGEERAKGNILERFSAQQFPDLHSELNLSSLELGDSALYFCASSVGGGVKGYTFGSGTRLTVV.

The chain carries TRBV6-1 and TRBJ2-1, with 11 bases that match TRBD2. Germline trimming cut 7 bases from V and 7 bases from J; bases unmatched to any gene: 9. CDR1 and CDR2 (germline): MNHNS, SASEGT. The CDR3 is made up of 15 amino acids. CDR3 sequence: CASKILAGVGNEQFF. The CDR3 DNA is TGTGCCAGCAAGATACTAGCGGGAGTAGGGAATGAGCAGTTCTTC.

This chain joins TRBV5-1 and TRBJ2-7; tentative D call: TRBD2 (6 bases). Germline loops: CDR1 SGHRS, CDR2 YFSETQ. Trimming pared 0 bases from V and 1 base from J, leaving 14 bases between. There are 16 residues in the CDR3. The CDR3 sequence: CASSLDGGGISYEQYF. The CDR3 DNA follows: TGCGCCAGCAGCTTGGATGGGGGAGGAATATCCTACGAGCAGTACTTC.

This clone was seen once. The genes are TRBV12-5 and TRBJ1-1; D uncertain. The V gene's germline CDR1 is LGHNT and CDR2 FRNRAP. Trimming stripped 1 base from V and 1 base from J, with 7 bases between. The CDR3 runs to 14 residues. CDR3 nucleotide sequence: TGTGCTAGTGGTTTGGAGCGGACGAACACTGAAGCTTTCTTT. The encoded protein is CASGLERTNTEAFF.

J is TRBJ2-7 and V is TRBV4-2; D unclear. In germline, CDR1 is LGHNA, CDR2 YNFKEQ. The CDR3 covers 14 residues. V lost 1 base, J lost 0 bases, and 7 bases lay in between. The CDR3 DNA reads TGTGCCAGCAGCCAAGGACAATCCTCCTACGAGCAGTACTTC. Translation gives CASSQGQSSYEQYF.

This clone was seen just once. The chain has TRBV9 and TRBJ2-5, with D tentatively TRBD2 (6 bases). The CDR3 has 13 residues. The V end was cut by 7 bases, the J end by 6 bases, with 16 bases between. Germline values: CDR1 SGDLS, CDR2 YYNGEE. DNA for the CDR3: TGTGCCAGCTCCCGGGATGGAGGGAAGACCCAGTACTTC. It specifies CASSRDGGKTQYF.

This chain links TRBV5-6 with TRBJ1-2, with 7 positions matching TRBD1. With 4 bases clipped from V and 1 base from J, the junction kept 7 bases outside the gene matches. This CDR3 region has 15 residues. Germline CDR1 reads SGHDT; CDR2 reads YYEEEE. The CDR3 loop is CASSPPRQGNYGYTF. The CDR3 nucleotides read TGTGCCAGCAGCCCCCCGCGACAGGGTAACTATGGCTACACCTTC.

The rearrangement uses TRBV27 and TRBJ1-5; D is unresolved. CDR3 size: 15 residues. Per germline, CDR1 MNHEY and CDR2 SMNVEV (reference sequence). V lost 7 bases and J lost 4, with 17 bases in between. The chain's CDR3 is CASMPARSPNQPQHF. For the CDR3, the DNA is TGTGCCAGCATGCCAGCGCGAAGCCCTAATCAGCCCCAGCATTTT.

The rearrangement joins TRBV25-1 to TRBJ2-2, with no clear D. The CDR3 runs to 14 residues. Germline assignment: CDR1 MGHDK and CDR2 SYGVNS. V dropped 1 base and J dropped 1 base, with 4 bases sitting between them. In DNA, the CDR3 is TGTGCCAGCAGTGAATCAGGGAACACCGGGGAGCTGTTTTTT. Residues: CASSESGNTGELFF.